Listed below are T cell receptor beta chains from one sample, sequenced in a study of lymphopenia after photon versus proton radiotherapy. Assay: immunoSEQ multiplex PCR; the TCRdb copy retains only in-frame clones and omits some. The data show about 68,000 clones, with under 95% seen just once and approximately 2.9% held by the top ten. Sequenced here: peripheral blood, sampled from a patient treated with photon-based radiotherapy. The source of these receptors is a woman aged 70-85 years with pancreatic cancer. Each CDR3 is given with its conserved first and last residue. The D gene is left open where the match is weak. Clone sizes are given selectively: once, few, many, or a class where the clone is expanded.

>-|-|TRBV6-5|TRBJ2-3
CASSYSKVTDTQYF
TGTGCCAGCAGTTACTCTAAAGTTACAGATACGCAGTATTTT
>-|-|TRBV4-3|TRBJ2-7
CASSQDSGTSYEQYF
TGCGCCAGCAGCCAAGACTCGGGCACCTCCTACGAGCAGTACTTC
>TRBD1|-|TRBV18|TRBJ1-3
CASSPTGQGDFGNTIYF
TGTGCCAGCTCACCAACGGGACAGGGGGATTTTGGAAACACCATATATTTT
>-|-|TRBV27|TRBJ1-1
CASSLTPGAETEAFF
TGTGCCAGCAGTTTAACCCCCGGGGCGGAAACTGAAGCTTTCTTT
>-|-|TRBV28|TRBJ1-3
CASSLNAGNTIYF
TGTGCCAGCAGTTTAAACGCTGGAAACACCATATATTTT
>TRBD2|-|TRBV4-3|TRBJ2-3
CASSVASGSSTDTQYF
TGCGCCAGCAGCGTGGCTAGCGGGTCTAGCACAGATACGCAGTATTTT
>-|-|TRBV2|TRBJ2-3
CASSEAAAQYF
TGTGCCAGCAGTGAGGCTGCGGCGCAGTATTTT
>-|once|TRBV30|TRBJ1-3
CAWSVEGISSGNTIYF
TGTGCCTGGAGTGTGGAGGGGATCAGCTCTGGAAACACCATATATTTT
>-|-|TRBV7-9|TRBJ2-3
CASSFYPDTQYF
TGTGCCAGCAGCTTTTATCCAGATACGCAGTATTTT
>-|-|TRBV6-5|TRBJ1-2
CASTPGTNYGYTF
TGTGCCAGCACCCCCGGGACCAACTATGGCTACACCTTC
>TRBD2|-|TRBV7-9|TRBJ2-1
CASSPGLAGVMDNEQFF
TGTGCCAGCAGCCCGGGACTAGCGGGAGTAATGGACAATGAGCAGTTCTTC
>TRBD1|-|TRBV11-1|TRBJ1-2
CASSPDRGNYGYTF
TGTGCCAGCAGCCCGGACAGGGGCAACTATGGCTACACCTTC
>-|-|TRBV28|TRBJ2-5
CASSMPIQTQYF
TGTGCCAGCAGTATGCCAATTCAGACCCAGTACTTC
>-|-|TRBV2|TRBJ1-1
CASSTGTGTEAFF
TGTGCCAGCAGTACAGGGACTGGGACTGAAGCTTTCTTT
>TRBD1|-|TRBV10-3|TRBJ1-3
CAISEFGQGEGNTIYF
TGTGCCATCTCAGAGTTCGGACAGGGGGAAGGAAACACCATATATTTT
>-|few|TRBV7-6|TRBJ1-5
CASSLDEGFNQPQHF
TGTGCCAGCAGCTTAGATGAGGGTTTTAATCAGCCCCAGCATTTT
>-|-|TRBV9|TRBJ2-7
CASSVAAGSLYEQYF
TGTGCCAGCAGCGTAGCTGCCGGGTCCCTATACGAGCAGTACTTC